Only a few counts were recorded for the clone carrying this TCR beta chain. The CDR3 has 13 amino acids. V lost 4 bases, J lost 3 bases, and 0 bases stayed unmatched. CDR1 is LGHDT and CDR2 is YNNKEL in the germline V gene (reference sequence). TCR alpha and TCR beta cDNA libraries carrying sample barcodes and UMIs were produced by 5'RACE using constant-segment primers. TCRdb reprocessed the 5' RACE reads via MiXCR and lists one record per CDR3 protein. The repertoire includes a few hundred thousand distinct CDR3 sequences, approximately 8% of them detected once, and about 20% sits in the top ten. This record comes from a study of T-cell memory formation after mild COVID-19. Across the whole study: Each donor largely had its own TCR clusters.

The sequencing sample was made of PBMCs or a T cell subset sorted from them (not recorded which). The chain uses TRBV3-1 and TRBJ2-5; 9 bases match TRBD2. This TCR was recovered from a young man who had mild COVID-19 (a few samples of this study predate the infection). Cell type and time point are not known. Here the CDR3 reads CASSRLAEETQYF. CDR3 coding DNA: TGTGCCAGCAGCCGACTAGCGGAAGAGACCCAGTACTTC.